This T cell receptor (beta chain) is drawn from a study of shared clonotypes between healthy human individuals. Study background: Donors had three CD4 naive, three CD4 memory, two CD8 naive and one CD8 memory plate apiece. General study points: Rarefaction indicated that sorted-subset sequencing remained incomplete although depth was large. An expected dependence of interdonor clonotype sharing on sequencing depth was noted. It was the non-shared clonotypes that had lower generation probabilities than clonotypes shared by all four donors.

The method was immunoSEQ multiplex PCR; TCRdb's version includes in-frame clones alone and lacks a portion of them. The sample yields over a million clones, 75% to 85% seen once. With 4 bases removed from V and 4 bases from J, the gap between germline ends came to 12 bases. Per the germline V gene, CDR1 is SGHDT and CDR2 is YYEEEE. CDR3 length equals 14 residues. On this clone itself: Its antigen is currently unknown.

The receptor's source is a young man in good health. Some clones in this sample may be carry-over from other donors' samples. Sequenced sample: memory CD4+ T cells from PBMCs. The subset was: CD45RA-negative fraction. V and J are TRBV5-6 and TRBJ2-1; a possible D gene is TRBD2 (6 bases). CDR3 amino acids: CASSTGTPYNEQFF. CDR3 nucleotides: TGTGCCAGCAGCACCGGGACTCCTTACAATGAGCAGTTCTTC.